The T cell receptor (beta chain) under discussion was sequenced for a study of vaccination effects on CD4 cells after COVID-19. General study results and limits: Marked clonal contraction was seen late after vaccination (in both infection- and vaccine-induced clones).

As for this clone: Its antigen remains unidentified.

Germline V gene data show CDR1 as SNHLY and CDR2 as FYNNEI. The CDR3 totals 14 residues. V was trimmed by 5 bases and J by 3 bases, leaving 13 bases between them. Sequencing was performed with immunoSEQ multiplex PCR; in TCRdb, only in-frame clones are kept and a portion is missing. This table has about 30,000 clones, 80% appearing once. With the ViraFEST assay, the study expanded antigen-specific CD4+ T cells using viral peptide pools, then sequenced them. Having been cultured for around ten days, the cells underwent CD4+ T cell isolation. Each person got two doses of an mRNA SARS-CoV-2 vaccine, BNT162b2 or mRNA-1273. After around 2 million PBMC were placed in each well, they were cultured with approximately 10 IU/ml IL-2 and around 10 ug/ml peptides.

The gene calls are TRBV2 and TRBJ1-1, with unresolved D. The sequence was collected from a human donor who received a COVID-19 vaccine. Some clones in this sample may be carry-over from other donors' samples. Sequenced material: CD4+ T cells from PBMCs cultured with SARS-CoV-2 spike peptides, taken after COVID-19 vaccination. Written as DNA, the CDR3 is TGTGCCAGCAGTTCCCAGGCGGATGACACTGAAGCTTTCTTT. Translating gives CASSSQADDTEAFF.